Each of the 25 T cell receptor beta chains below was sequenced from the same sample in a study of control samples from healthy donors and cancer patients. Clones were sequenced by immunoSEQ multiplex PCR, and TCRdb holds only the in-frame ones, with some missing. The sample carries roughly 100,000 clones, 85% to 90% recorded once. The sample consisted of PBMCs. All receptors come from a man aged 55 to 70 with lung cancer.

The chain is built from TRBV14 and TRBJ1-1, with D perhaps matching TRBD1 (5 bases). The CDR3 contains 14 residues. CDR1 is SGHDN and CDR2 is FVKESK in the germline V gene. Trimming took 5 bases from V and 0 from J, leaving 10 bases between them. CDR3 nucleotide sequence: TGTGCCAGCAGCTCCCCAGGGATGAACACTGAAGCTTTCTTT. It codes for CASSSPGMNTEAFF.

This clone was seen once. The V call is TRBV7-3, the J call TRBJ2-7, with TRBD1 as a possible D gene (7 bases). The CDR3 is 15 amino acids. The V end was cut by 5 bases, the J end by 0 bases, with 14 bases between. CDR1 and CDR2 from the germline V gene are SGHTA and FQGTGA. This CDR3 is CASSPQGGTSYEQYF. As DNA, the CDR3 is TGTGCCAGCAGCCCCCAGGGGGGAACCTCCTACGAGCAGTACTTC.

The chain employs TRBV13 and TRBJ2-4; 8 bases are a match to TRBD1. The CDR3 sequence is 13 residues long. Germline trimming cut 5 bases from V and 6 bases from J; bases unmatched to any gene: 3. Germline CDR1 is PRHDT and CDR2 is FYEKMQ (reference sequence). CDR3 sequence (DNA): TGTGCCAGCAGCGCTGGACAGGGAAACATTCAGTACTTC. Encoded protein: CASSAGQGNIQYF.

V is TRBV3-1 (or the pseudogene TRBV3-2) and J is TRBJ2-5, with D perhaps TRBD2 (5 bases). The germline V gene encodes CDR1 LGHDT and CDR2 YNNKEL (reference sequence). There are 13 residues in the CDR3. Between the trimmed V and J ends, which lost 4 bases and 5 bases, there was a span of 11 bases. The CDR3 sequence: CASSRLSGETQYF. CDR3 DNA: TGTGCCAGCAGCCGCCTATCGGGGGAGACCCAGTACTTC.

CDR3 protein: CASSDQGRPETQYF. The CDR3 nucleotides read TGCGCCAGCAGTGATCAGGGAAGGCCAGAGACCCAGTACTTC. This chain connects TRBV10-1 to TRBJ2-5; maybe TRBD1 (5 bases). The CDR3 has 14 residues. The germline V and J ends were trimmed by 3 bases and 4 bases, with 12 bases remaining between them. Germline values: CDR1 WNHNN, CDR2 SYGVQD (reference sequence).

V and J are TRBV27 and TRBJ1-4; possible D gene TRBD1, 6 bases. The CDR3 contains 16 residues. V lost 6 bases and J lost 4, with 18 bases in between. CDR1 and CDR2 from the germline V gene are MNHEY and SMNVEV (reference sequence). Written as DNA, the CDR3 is TGTGCCAGCAGACCAACAACAGGGTCAGTTAATGAAAAACTGTTTTTT. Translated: CASRPTTGSVNEKLFF. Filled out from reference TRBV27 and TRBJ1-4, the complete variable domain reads EAQVTQNPRYLITVTGKKLTVTCSQNMNHEYMSWYRQDPGLGLRQIYYSMNVEVTDKGDVPEGYKVSRKEKRNFPLILESPSPNQTSLYFCASRPTTGSVNEKLFFGSGTQLSVL.

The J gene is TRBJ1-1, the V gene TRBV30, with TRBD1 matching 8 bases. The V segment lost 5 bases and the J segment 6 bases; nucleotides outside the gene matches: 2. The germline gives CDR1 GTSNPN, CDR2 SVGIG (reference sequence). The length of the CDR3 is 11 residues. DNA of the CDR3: TGTGCCTGGGGACAGGGCGCTGAAGCTTTCTTT. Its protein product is CAWGQGAEAFF. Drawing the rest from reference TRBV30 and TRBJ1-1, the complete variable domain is SQTIHQWPATLVQPVGSPLSLECTVEGTSNPNLYWYRQAAGRGLQLLFYSVGIGQISSEVPQNLSASRPQDRQFILSSKKLLLSDSGFYLCAWGQGAEAFFGQGTRLTVV.

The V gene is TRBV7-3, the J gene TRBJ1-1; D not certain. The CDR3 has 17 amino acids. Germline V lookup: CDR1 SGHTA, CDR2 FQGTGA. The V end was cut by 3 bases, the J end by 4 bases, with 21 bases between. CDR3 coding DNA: TGTGCCAGCAGCTTTGGGTCGGACGCTGCCGATATCACTGAAGCTTTCTTT. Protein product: CASSFGSDAADITEAFF.

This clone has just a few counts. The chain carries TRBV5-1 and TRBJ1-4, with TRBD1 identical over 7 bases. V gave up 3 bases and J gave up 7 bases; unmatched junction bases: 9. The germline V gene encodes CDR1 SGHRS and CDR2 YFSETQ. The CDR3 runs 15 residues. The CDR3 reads CASSSDRARSEKLFF. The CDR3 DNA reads TGCGCCAGCAGCTCCGACAGGGCTAGAAGTGAAAAACTGTTTTTT.

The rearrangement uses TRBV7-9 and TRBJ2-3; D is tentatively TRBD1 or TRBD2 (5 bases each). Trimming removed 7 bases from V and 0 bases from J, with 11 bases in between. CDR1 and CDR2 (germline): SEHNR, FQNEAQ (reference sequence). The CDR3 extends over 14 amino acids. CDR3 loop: CASTNGGSTDTQYF. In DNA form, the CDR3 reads TGTGCCAGCACAAATGGGGGTAGCACAGATACGCAGTATTTT.

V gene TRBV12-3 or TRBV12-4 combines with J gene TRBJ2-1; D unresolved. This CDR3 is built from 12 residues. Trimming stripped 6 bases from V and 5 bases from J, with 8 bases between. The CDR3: CASSSFDNEQFF. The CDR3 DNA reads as TGTGCCAGCAGCTCTTTTGACAATGAGCAGTTCTTC.

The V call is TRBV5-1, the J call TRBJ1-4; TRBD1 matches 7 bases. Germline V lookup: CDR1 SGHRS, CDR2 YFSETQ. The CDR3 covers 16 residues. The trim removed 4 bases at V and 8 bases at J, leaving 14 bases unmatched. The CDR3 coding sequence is TGCGCCAGCAGCCTGGGACAGACCAATCTAGGGGAAAAACTGTTTTTT. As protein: CASSLGQTNLGEKLFF.

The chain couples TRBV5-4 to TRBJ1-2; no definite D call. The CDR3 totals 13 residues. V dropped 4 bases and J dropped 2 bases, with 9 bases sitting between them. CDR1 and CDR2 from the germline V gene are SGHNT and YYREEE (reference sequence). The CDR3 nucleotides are TGTGCCAGCAGCCCAGAAGAGAACTATGGCTACACCTTC. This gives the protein CASSPEENYGYTF.

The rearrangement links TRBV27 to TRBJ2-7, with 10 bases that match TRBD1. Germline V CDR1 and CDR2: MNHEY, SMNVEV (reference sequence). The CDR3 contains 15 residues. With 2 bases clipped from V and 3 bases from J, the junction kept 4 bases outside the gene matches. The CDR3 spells CASSLGGTGVYEQYF. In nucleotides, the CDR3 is TGTGCCAGCAGTTTAGGAGGGACAGGGGTCTACGAGCAGTACTTC.

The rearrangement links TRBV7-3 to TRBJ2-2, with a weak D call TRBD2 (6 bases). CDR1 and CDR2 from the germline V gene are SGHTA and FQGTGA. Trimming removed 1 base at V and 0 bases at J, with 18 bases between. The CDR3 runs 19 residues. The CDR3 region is CASSLKASGLAPNTGELFF. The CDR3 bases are TGTGCCAGCAGCTTAAAGGCCAGCGGGTTGGCTCCGAACACCGGGGAGCTGTTTTTT.

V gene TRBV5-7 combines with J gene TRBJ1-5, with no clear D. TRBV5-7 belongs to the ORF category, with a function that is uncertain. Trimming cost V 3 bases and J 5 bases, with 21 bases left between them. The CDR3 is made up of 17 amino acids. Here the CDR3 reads CASSYGGYGKPDQPQHF. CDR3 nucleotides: TGTGCCAGCAGCTATGGAGGCTACGGGAAACCGGATCAGCCCCAGCATTTT.

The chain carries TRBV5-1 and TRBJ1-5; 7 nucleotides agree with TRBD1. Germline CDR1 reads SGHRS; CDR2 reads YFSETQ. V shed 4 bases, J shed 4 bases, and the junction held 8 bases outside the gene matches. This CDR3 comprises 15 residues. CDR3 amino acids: CASSPEGGQNQPQHF. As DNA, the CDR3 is TGCGCCAGCAGCCCGGAAGGGGGCCAGAATCAGCCCCAGCATTTT.

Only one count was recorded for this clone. The CDR3 protein is CAGGGSSYNEQFF. The CDR3 DNA sequence: TGTGCCGGCGGGGGTAGCTCCTACAATGAGCAGTTCTTC. This chain uses TRBV10-3 with TRBJ2-1; 7 positions agree with TRBD2. The CDR3 totals 13 residues. CDR1 and CDR2 from the germline V gene are ENHRY and SYGVKD. J lost 0 bases, V lost 11 bases, and 4 bases had no gene match.

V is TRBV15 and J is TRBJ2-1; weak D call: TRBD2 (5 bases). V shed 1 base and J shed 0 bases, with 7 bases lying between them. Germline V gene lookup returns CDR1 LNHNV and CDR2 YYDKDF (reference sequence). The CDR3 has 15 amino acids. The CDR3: CATSRVRDSYNEQFF. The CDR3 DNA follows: TGTGCCACCAGCAGAGTGAGGGACTCCTACAATGAGCAGTTCTTC.

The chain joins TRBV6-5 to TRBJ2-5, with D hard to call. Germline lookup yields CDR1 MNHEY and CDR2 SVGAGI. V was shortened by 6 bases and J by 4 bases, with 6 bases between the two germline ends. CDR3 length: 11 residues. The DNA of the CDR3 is TGTGCCAGCAGCCTCGGAGAGACCCAGTACTTC. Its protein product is CASSLGETQYF.

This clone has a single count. The CDR3 is CSASITVNTEAFF. As DNA, the CDR3 is TGCAGTGCTAGTATTACAGTGAACACTGAAGCTTTCTTT. This chain links TRBV20-1 with TRBJ1-1, with no clear D. In germline, CDR1 is DFQATT, CDR2 SNEGSKA (reference sequence). Between the trimmed V and J ends, which lost 3 bases and 0 bases, there was a span of 8 bases. The CDR3 spans 13 residues.

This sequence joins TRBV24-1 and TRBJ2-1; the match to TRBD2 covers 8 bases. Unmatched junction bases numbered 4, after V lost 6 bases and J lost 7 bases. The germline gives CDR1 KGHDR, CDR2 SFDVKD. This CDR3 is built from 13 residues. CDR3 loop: CATSYPGGNEQFF. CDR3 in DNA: TGTGCCACCAGTTATCCGGGGGGGAATGAGCAGTTCTTC.

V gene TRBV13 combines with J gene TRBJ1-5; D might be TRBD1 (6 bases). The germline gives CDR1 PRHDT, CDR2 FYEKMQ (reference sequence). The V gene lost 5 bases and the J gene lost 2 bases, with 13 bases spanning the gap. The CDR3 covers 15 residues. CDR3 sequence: CASSARQDRNQPQHF. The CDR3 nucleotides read TGTGCCAGCAGCGCTCGACAGGACCGCAATCAGCCCCAGCATTTT.

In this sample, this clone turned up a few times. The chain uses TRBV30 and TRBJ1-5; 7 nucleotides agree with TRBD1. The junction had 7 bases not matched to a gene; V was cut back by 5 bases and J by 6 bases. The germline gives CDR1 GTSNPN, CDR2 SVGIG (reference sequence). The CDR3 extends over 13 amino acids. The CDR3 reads CAWAGTVGQPQHF. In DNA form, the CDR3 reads TGTGCCTGGGCCGGGACAGTAGGTCAGCCCCAGCATTTT.

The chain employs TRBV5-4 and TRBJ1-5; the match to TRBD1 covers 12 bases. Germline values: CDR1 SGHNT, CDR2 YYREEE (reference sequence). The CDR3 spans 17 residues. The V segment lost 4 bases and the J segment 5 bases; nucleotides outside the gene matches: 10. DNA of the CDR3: TGTGCCAGCAGCCCTCAACCGGGACAGGGGGCTGATCAGCCCCAGCATTTT. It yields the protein CASSPQPGQGADQPQHF.